This entry lists 12 T cell receptor beta chains sequenced from one sample in a study of cytomegalovirus exposure and HLA in healthy donors. Amplification used 60 Vbeta primers and 13 Jbeta primers. Measured with immunoSEQ multiplex PCR; TCRdb has only the in-frame clones, and not every one. The table lists 100,000 to 150,000 clones, approximately 84% of them singletons. The sequenced sample was PBMCs. The receptors derive from a boy aged 2-15 years in good health and CMV-seronegative.

The CDR3 sequence: CASVRDRVNEQFF. CDR3 nucleotides: TGTGCCAGCGTCCGGGACAGGGTTAATGAGCAGTTCTTC. This rearrangement joins TRBV2 to TRBJ2-1, with 9 bases fitting TRBD1. The CDR3 loop spans 13 amino acids. V shed 8 bases, J shed 7 bases, and the junction held 6 bases outside the gene matches. The germline V gene has CDR1 SNHLY and CDR2 FYNNEI.

This chain joins TRBV9 and TRBJ2-1; TRBD2 matches at 10 bases. CDR1 SGDLS and CDR2 YYNGEE come from the germline V gene. The trim removed 4 bases at V and 8 bases at J, leaving 9 bases unmatched. This CDR3 spans 15 amino acids. CDR3 nucleotides: TGTGCCAGCAGCTCCAGCGGGGGGGCCGTGGATGAGCAGTTCTTC. This codes for CASSSSGGAVDEQFF.

V gene TRBV9 combines with J gene TRBJ1-2; a weak D match, TRBD1 (6 bases). The CDR3 loop spans 15 amino acids. Germline CDR1 reads SGDLS; CDR2 reads YYNGEE. Trimming left V 2 bases short and J 3 bases short, with 14 bases between. The CDR3 loop reads CASSVGVGGDYGYTF. The CDR3 nucleotides are TGTGCCAGCAGCGTTGGCGTAGGGGGTGACTATGGCTACACCTTC.

The V and J genes are TRBV10-3 and TRBJ2-3, with D possibly being TRBD2 (5 bases). The CDR3 is made up of 17 amino acids. Trimming took 0 bases from V and 2 from J, leaving 15 bases between them. Germline CDR1 ENHRY, CDR2 SYGVKD. In nucleotides, the CDR3 is TGTGCCATCAGTGAGTCGACCGGAACGGGATACACAGATACGCAGTATTTT. It translates to CAISESTGTGYTDTQYF.

V and J are TRBV7-9 and TRBJ2-1; TRBD2 is a possible D gene (5 bases). The CDR3 extends over 14 amino acids. Trimming removed 3 bases at V and 5 bases at J, with 11 bases between. The V gene's germline CDR1 is SEHNR and CDR2 FQNEAQ (reference sequence). The CDR3, as DNA: TGTGCCAGCAGCTTTAATCGGGATGACAATGAGCAGTTCTTC. This codes for CASSFNRDDNEQFF.

This clone was counted a few times. The chain joins TRBV19 to TRBJ1-2; D is possibly TRBD1 (5 bases). CDR3 size: 15 residues. Germline V CDR1 and CDR2: LNHDA, SQIVND (reference sequence). The V gene lost 4 bases and the J gene lost 2 bases, with 14 bases spanning the gap. CDR3 coding DNA: TGTGCCAGTAGTACGGCAGGGTATGGGAACTATGGCTACACCTTC. Residues: CASSTAGYGNYGYTF. Drawing the rest from reference TRBV19 and TRBJ1-2, the complete variable domain is DGGITQSPKYLFRKEGQNVTLSCEQNLNHDAMYWYRQDPGQGLRLIYYSQIVNDFQKGDIAEGYSVSREKKESFPLTVTSAQKNPTAFYLCASSTAGYGNYGYTFGSGTRLTVV.

This sequence joins TRBV2 and TRBJ2-1, with TRBD2 matching over 13 bases. Per germline, CDR1 SNHLY and CDR2 FYNNEI. Trimming cost V 6 bases and J 3 bases; bases outside gene matches: 2. CDR3 length: 15 amino acids. The CDR3 loop is CASRRLAGGYNEQFF. The DNA for the CDR3 is TGTGCCAGCAGACGACTAGCGGGGGGCTACAATGAGCAGTTCTTC.

The chain links TRBV28 to TRBJ2-1; 8 positions match TRBD2. V dropped 7 bases and J dropped 5; count of bases not matched to a gene: 4. The length of the CDR3 is 13 residues. The germline V gene has CDR1 MDHEN and CDR2 SYDVKM. The CDR3 nucleotides read TGTGCCAGCACCGGGAGGGCCCACAATGAGCAGTTCTTC. Amino acids: CASTGRAHNEQFF.

The chain couples TRBV7-9 to TRBJ2-5, with D possibly being TRBD1 (6 bases). V lost 6 bases, J lost 1 base, and 12 bases lay in between. CDR3 length equals 14 residues. Germline-derived CDR1 and CDR2 are SEHNR and FQNEAQ (reference sequence). In nucleotides, the CDR3 is TGTGCCAGCAGTGACGGACAGAGCCAAGAGACCCAGTACTTC. It codes for CASSDGQSQETQYF.

This clone appeared once. This chain links TRBV7-2 with TRBJ2-7; 7 positions agree with TRBD2. Unmatched junction bases numbered 5, after V lost 1 base and J lost 5 bases. Looked up from germline, CDR1 is SGHTA and CDR2 is FQGNSA. The CDR3 is 14 amino acids. The CDR3 DNA reads TGTGCCAGCAGCTTAGTGGGAGGGATCCACGAGCAGTACGTC. It specifies CASSLVGGIHEQYV.

Worth noting for this clone: A read error may account for a junction end that differs from germline. The rearrangement uses TRBV27 and TRBJ1-2; D is possibly TRBD1 (5 bases). The CDR3 spans 14 residues. CDR1 MNHEY and CDR2 SMNVEV come from the germline V gene (reference sequence). CDR3 in DNA: TGTGCCAGCAGTCTATCTGGGGCGGTCTATGGCTACACCTTC. It encodes CASSLSGAVYGYTF.

Here the CDR3 DNA reads TGTGCCTGGAGTGGGGGGGCAGGGGGTAGCAATCAGCCCCAGCATTTT. Amino acids: CAWSGGAGGSNQPQHF. This chain connects TRBV30 to TRBJ1-5, with 7 bases identical to TRBD1. The CDR3 extends over 16 amino acids. The germline V gene has CDR1 GTSNPN and CDR2 SVGIG (reference sequence). V trimming: 1 base; J trimming: 0 bases; junction bases outside the gene matches: 6. The full variable domain, in which reference TRBV30 and TRBJ1-5 provide the parts outside the CDR3, is SQTIHQWPATLVQPVGSPLSLECTVEGTSNPNLYWYRQAAGRGLQLLFYSVGIGQISSEVPQNLSASRPQDRQFILSSKKLLLSDSGFYLCAWSGGAGGSNQPQHFGDGTRLSIL.